These T cell receptor beta chains were read from a single sample in a study of vaccination and CD4 T cells after COVID-19. TCRdb reprocessed the PCR reads via MiXCR and lists one record per CDR3 protein. The top ten clones hold 15% to 20% of a sample with under 15,000 distinct CDR3 sequences, almost 55% of them seen once. Which antigens these TCRs recognize remains unknown. Sequences were derived from cultured CD4+ T cells from blood, sampled after SARS-CoV-2 vaccination. All receptors come from a human donor with COVID-19. Both conserved end residues are part of each CDR3. The D gene is left open where the match is weak. Part of the rows lack a size; the others show once, few, many or a class for expanded clones.

length	V	D	size	J	CDR3	DNA
14	TRBV7-8	.	few	TRBJ2-3	CASSPYGGTDTQYF	TGTGCCAGCAGCCCCTACGGCGGCACAGATACGCAGTATTTT
17	TRBV27	TRBD2	.	TRBJ2-3	CASSLKTSGGLTDTQYF	TGTGCCAGCAGTTTGAAGACTAGCGGGGGACTCACAGATACGCAGTATTTT
15	TRBV11-3	.	.	TRBJ2-5	CASSLRLGAGETQYF	TGTGCCAGCAGCTTAAGGCTGGGGGCGGGGGAGACCCAGTACTTC
16	TRBV5-8	.	.	TRBJ2-6	CASSLGGGSGANVLTF	TGTGCCAGCAGCTTGGGAGGAGGGTCTGGGGCCAACGTCCTGACTTTC
13	TRBV7-2	.	.	TRBJ2-1	CASSSGRHGGQFF	TGTGCCAGCAGCTCGGGGAGACACGGGGGGCAGTTCTTC
15	TRBV27	TRBD1	.	TRBJ1-6	CASSTPDRGFSPLHF	TGTGCCAGCAGTACTCCGGACAGGGGATTTTCACCCCTCCACTTT
16	TRBV27	.	.	TRBJ2-1	CASNSGTYSSYNEQFF	TGTGCCAGCAACTCCGGGACCTATAGCTCCTACAATGAGCAGTTCTTC
15	TRBV24-1	TRBD1	.	TRBJ2-5	CATSEGTGGEETQYF	TGTGCCACCAGTGAAGGGACAGGGGGGGAGGAGACCCAGTACTTC
15	TRBV11-3	TRBD1	.	TRBJ2-7	CASSPFRDSSYEQYF	TGTGCCAGCAGCCCATTCCGGGACAGCTCCTACGAGCAGTACTTC
12	TRBV6-1	.	.	TRBJ2-2	CASRTGSGELFF	TGTGCCAGCAGAACAGGGTCCGGGGAGCTGTTTTTT
16	TRBV15	.	.	TRBJ1-2	CATRMSGRGTNYGYTF	TGTGCCACCCGAATGAGCGGACGAGGGACTAACTATGGCTACACCTTC
13	TRBV19	.	.	TRBJ1-6	CASRDIYNSPLHF	TGTGCCAGCCGGGACATCTATAATTCACCCCTCCACTTT
13	TRBV6-1	.	.	TRBJ2-7	CASSALPFGEQYF	TGTGCCAGCAGTGCCCTCCCCTTTGGCGAGCAGTACTTC
15	TRBV21-1	.	.	TRBJ1-5	CASNHSPYSNQPQHF	TGTGCCAGCAACCACAGTCCCTATAGCAATCAGCCCCAGCATTTT
13	TRBV6-1	.	.	TRBJ2-5	CASREPGQETQYF	TGTGCCAGCAGGGAACCAGGGCAAGAGACCCAGTACTTC
14	TRBV27	.	large	TRBJ2-7	CASSVSVGTYEQYF	TGTGCCAGCAGTGTTTCCGTGGGTACCTACGAGCAGTACTTC
14	TRBV6-5	.	.	TRBJ2-3	CASSYGIGADTQYF	TGTGCCAGCAGTTACGGGATTGGGGCAGATACGCAGTATTTT
15	TRBV27	.	.	TRBJ2-7	CASSLMAQSSYEQYF	TGTGCCAGCAGTTTGATGGCCCAAAGCTCCTACGAGCAGTACTTC
13	TRBV20-1	TRBD1	.	TRBJ1-2	CSAQDRGHYGYTF	TGCAGTGCCCAGGACAGGGGCCATTATGGCTACACCTTC
14	TRBV2	.	few	TRBJ1-6	CASSETRTNSPLHF	TGTGCCAGCAGTGAAACAAGGACCAATTCACCCCTCCACTTT
15	TRBV28	TRBD1	few	TRBJ1-5	CASSRRTGDRQPQHF	TGTGCCAGCAGCAGGAGGACAGGGGATCGACAGCCCCAGCATTTT
12	TRBV30	TRBD1	few	TRBJ1-2	CAWTQGARGYTF	TGTGCCTGGACACAGGGGGCAAGGGGCTACACCTTC
17	TRBV27	TRBD1	.	TRBJ2-1	CASSPIPGQGVRNEQFF	TGTGCCAGCAGTCCAATTCCCGGACAGGGGGTACGGAATGAGCAGTTCTTC
14	TRBV19	TRBD1	few	TRBJ1-2	CAVGRGLWDYGYTF	TGTGCCGTGGGCAGGGGGCTGTGGGACTATGGCTACACCTTC
13	TRBV12-5	.	.	TRBJ1-5	CASGLVEYQPQHF	TGTGCTAGTGGTTTGGTAGAATATCAGCCCCAGCATTTT